This TCR beta chain emerged from a study of CD8 T cells in ankylosing spondylitis. General study results and limits: Disease-linked clones were found to be CD8+ and relatively rare in peripheral blood. Enrichment of disease-linked clones was reportedly significant in matched ankylosing spondylitis synovial fluid. Among TCR beta sequences, a motif of several highly homologous variants appeared characteristic of ankylosing spondylitis blood.

The CDR3 sequence is 17 residues long. The V gene lost 0 bases and the J gene lost 8 bases, with 20 bases spanning the gap. Quantitative 5'-RACE was performed with molecular barcodes, and it yielded the TCR beta libraries. One entry per CDR3 protein results from TCRdb running MiXCR on the 5' RACE reads. The table lists approximately 540,000 distinct CDR3 sequences, roughly 12% of them singletons. In this sample, this clonotype turned up a few times. Its antigen remains unidentified. The chain has TRBV12-3 or TRBV12-4 and TRBJ2-1, with D maybe TRBD1 (5 bases). The clonotype was recovered from a male donor with ankylosing spondylitis. Input material: blood, either unsorted or a sorted T cell fraction (not recorded which). The DNA of the CDR3 is TGTGCCAGCAGTTTAGCGAGTTTTCCCCAGGGTCCGGATGAGCAGTTCTTC. Amino acid sequence: CASSLASFPQGPDEQFF.